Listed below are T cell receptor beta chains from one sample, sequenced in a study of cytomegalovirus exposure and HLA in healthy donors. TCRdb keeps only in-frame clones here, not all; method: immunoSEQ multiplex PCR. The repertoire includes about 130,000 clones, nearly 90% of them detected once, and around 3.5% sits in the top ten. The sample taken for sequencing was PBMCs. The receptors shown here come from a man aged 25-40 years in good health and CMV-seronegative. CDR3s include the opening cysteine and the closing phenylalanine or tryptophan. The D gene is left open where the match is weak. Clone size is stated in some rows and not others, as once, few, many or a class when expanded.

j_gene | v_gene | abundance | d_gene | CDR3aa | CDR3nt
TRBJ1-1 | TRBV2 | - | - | CASTSGQPNTEAFF | TGTGCCTCAACCTCAGGACAACCGAACACTGAAGCTTTCTTT
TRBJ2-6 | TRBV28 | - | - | CASSLGQLSGANVLTF | TGTGCCAGCAGTTTAGGGCAGCTCTCTGGGGCCAACGTCCTGACTTTC
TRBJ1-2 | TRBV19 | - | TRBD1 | CASSTQGQGNYGYTF | TGTGCCAGTAGTACCCAGGGACAGGGCAACTATGGCTACACCTTC
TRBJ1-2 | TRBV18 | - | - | CASSPSRGNPYGYTF | TGTGCCAGCTCACCGTCCAGGGGAAATCCCTATGGCTACACCTTC
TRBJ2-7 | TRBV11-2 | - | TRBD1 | CASSLAGDRSSYEQYF | TGTGCCAGCAGCTTAGCGGGGGACAGGAGCTCCTACGAGCAGTACTTC
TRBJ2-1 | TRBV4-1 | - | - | CASSRSGQSSYNEQFF | TGCGCCAGCAGCCGTTCCGGACAGAGCTCCTACAATGAGCAGTTCTTC
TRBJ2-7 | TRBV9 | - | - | CASSFGLGGTYEQYF | TGTGCCAGCAGCTTCGGACTGGGAGGCACCTACGAGCAGTACTTC
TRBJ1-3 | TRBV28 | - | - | CASKRTAGNTIYF | TGTGCCAGCAAGAGGACAGCAGGAAACACCATATATTTT
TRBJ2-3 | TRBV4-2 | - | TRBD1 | CASSHTGEKPGAQPPQYF | TGTGCCAGCAGCCACACAGGGGAGAAACCCGGGGCCCAGCCCCCCCAGTATTTT
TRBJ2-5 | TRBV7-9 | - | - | CASSPRSTQETQYF | TGTGCCAGCAGCCCCCGGAGTACTCAAGAGACCCAGTACTTC
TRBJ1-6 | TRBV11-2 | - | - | CASSLGLRLDLHF | TGTGCCAGCAGCTTAGGTCTCAGGCTGGACCTCCACTTT
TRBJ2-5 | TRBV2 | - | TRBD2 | CASSGSRGGQETQYF | TGTGCCAGCAGTGGATCGCGGGGGGGCCAAGAGACCCAGTACTTC
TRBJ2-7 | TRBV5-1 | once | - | CASSLTGEGFNEQYF | TGCGCCAGCAGCTTGACGGGTGAAGGCTTTAACGAGCAGTACTTC
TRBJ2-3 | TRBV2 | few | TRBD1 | CASRQGELTDTQYF | TGTGCCAGCAGGCAGGGGGAGCTCACAGATACGCAGTATTTT
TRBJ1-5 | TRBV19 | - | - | CASSILGDLSNQPQHF | TGTGCCAGTAGTATCCTCGGGGATCTCAGCAATCAGCCCCAGCATTTT
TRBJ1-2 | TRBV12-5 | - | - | CASAPGGVNYGYTF | TGTGCTAGTGCCCCGGGGGGGGTGAACTATGGCTACACCTTC
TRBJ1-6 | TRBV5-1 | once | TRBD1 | CASSLQGASSYNSPLHF | TGCGCCAGCAGCTTACAGGGGGCGAGCTCCTATAATTCACCCCTCCACTTT
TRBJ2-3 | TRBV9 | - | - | CASSVGTSTDTQYF | TGTGCCAGCAGCGTTGGGACTAGCACAGATACGCAGTATTTT
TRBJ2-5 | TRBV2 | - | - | CASCSGTVKETQYF | TGTGCCAGCTGTAGCGGGACAGTAAAAGAGACCCAGTACTTC
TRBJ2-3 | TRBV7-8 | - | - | CASSSGVTDTQYF | TGTGCCAGCAGCTCCGGGGTCACAGATACGCAGTATTTT
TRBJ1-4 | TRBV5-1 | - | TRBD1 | CASSAGTVATNEKLFF | TGCGCCAGCAGCGCTGGGACAGTCGCAACTAATGAAAAACTGTTTTTT
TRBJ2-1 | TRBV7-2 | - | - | CASTLLGRNNEQFF | TGTGCCAGCACACTCCTGGGGCGCAACAATGAGCAGTTCTTC
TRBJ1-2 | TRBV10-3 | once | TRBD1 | CAISELTGNGYTF | TGTGCCATCAGTGAGTTGACAGGGAATGGCTACACCTTC
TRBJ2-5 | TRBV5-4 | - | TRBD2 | CASSPLAGVRETQYF | TGTGCCAGCAGCCCGTTGGCGGGGGTGAGAGAGACCCAGTACTTC
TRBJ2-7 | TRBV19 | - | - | CASSIGQYYEQYF | TGTGCCAGTAGTATAGGACAGTACTACGAGCAGTACTTC
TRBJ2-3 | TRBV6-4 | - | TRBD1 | CASSTGGWRDTQYF | TGTGCCAGTTCGACAGGGGGATGGCGGGATACGCAGTATTTT
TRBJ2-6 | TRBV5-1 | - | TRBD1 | CASRLSTGGSNVLTF | TGCGCCAGCAGGCTTTCGACAGGGGGCTCCAACGTCCTGACTTTC
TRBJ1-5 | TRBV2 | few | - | CASRGPTSKPQHF | TGTGCCAGCAGAGGGCCTACTAGCAAGCCCCAGCATTTT
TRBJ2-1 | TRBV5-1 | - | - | CASSLAGEVINEQFF | TGCGCCAGCAGCCTGGCAGGGGAAGTAATCAATGAGCAGTTCTTC
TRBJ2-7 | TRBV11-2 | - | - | CASSLGGITYEQYF | TGTGCCAGCAGCTTAGGGGGCATTACCTACGAGCAGTACTTC
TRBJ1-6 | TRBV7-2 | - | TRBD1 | CASSFDRGGSPLHF | TGTGCCAGCAGCTTCGACAGGGGCGGCTCACCCCTCCACTTT
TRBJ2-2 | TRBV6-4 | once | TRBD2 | CASSQTSGGANTGELFF | TGTGCCAGCAGTCAGACTAGCGGGGGTGCGAACACCGGGGAGCTGTTTTTT
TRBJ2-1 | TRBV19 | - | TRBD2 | CASSLGTSGYNEQFF | TGTGCCAGTAGCCTAGGGACTAGCGGCTACAATGAGCAGTTCTTC
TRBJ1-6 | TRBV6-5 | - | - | CASSYSRNSPLHF | TGTGCCAGCAGTTACTCCCGTAATTCACCCCTCCACTTT
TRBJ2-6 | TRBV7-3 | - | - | CASSPSPSGANVLTF | TGTGCCAGCAGCCCGAGCCCATCTGGGGCCAACGTCCTGACTTTC
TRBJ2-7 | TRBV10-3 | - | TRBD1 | CAIRAGGDSYEQYF | TGTGCCATCAGGGCAGGGGGCGACTCCTACGAGCAGTACTTC
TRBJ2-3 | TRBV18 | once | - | CASSPWGVGARADTQYF | TGTGCCAGCTCACCCTGGGGCGTGGGGGCCAGAGCAGATACGCAGTATTTT
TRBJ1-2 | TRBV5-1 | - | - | CASSETDSKHGYTF | TGCGCCAGCAGCGAAACGGACAGCAAACATGGCTACACCTTC
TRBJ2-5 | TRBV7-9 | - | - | CASSLISGETQYF | TGTGCCAGCAGCTTAATAAGCGGGGAGACCCAGTACTTC
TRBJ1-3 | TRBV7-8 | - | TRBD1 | CASSLASTGQGGNTIYF | TGTGCCAGCAGCTTAGCTAGTACGGGACAGGGGGGAAACACCATATATTTT
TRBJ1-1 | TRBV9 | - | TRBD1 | CASSSTDRMNTEAFF | TGTGCCAGCAGCTCAACGGACAGGATGAACACTGAAGCTTTCTTT
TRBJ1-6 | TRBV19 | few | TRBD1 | CASSPRTGRDSPLHF | TGTGCCAGTAGTCCTCGGACAGGGAGGGATTCACCCCTCCACTTT
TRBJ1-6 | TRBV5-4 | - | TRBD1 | CASSRDRGSPLHF | TGTGCCAGCAGCCGGGACAGGGGTTCACCCCTCCACTTT
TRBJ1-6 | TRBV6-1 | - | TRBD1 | CASRRTGGDSPLHF | TGTGCCAGCAGAAGGACAGGGGGCGATTCACCCCTCCACTTT
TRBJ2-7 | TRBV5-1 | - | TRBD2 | CASTKRGGDEQYF | TGCGCCAGCACGAAGCGGGGGGGCGACGAGCAGTACTTC
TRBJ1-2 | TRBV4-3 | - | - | CASSQGVAGAYGYTF | TGCGCCAGCAGCCAAGGTGTTGCGGGGGCCTATGGCTACACCTTC